These T cell receptor beta chains were read from a single sample in a study of regulatory T cells in long-lasting Graves disease. TCRdb analysed the multiplex PCR reads with MiXCR anew, one entry per CDR3 protein. The data contain about 500,000 distinct CDR3 sequences, around 12% of them seen just once; the ten biggest clones take up more than 8%. This sample was also put to use in a study of T cells in Graves' hyperthyroidism and ophthalmopathy.

The sequencing here drew on peripheral blood mononuclear cells (PBMCs), taken at new diagnosis, from a patient treated with antithyroid drugs. Source of these receptors: a woman aged 25 to 39 with Graves disease. Each CDR3 is given with its conserved first and last residue. A D gene is named only where the DNA matches it firmly. Some rows have no size entry. The others give once, few or many, or a class for an expanded clone.

abundance	v_gene	j_gene	d_gene	CDR3aa	CDR3nt
many	TRBV12-3/TRBV12-4	TRBJ2-5	TRBD2	CASSVSGSETQYF	TGTGCCAGCAGTGTTAGCGGGAGTGAGACCCAGTACTTC
many	TRBV30	TRBJ2-1	.	CAWSVKGGQFF	TGTGCCTGGAGTGTCAAAGGCGGGCAGTTCTTC
few	TRBV19	TRBJ1-3	.	CASSILQGNTIYF	TGTGCCAGTAGTATTCTTCAGGGGAACACCATATATTTT
few	TRBV28	TRBJ2-3	.	CASRQFAMVDTQYF	TGTGCCAGCCGTCAGTTTGCTATGGTAGATACGCAGTATTTT
many	TRBV5-6	TRBJ2-1	.	CASSLGADYYNEQFF	TGTGCCAGCAGCTTGGGGGCAGACTACTACAATGAGCAGTTCTTC
many	TRBV7-3	TRBJ2-2	.	CASSQPGAGELFF	TGTGCCAGCAGCCAACCGGGGGCCGGGGAGCTGTTTTTT
many	TRBV15	TRBJ2-2	.	CATSSRQVDTGELFF	TGTGCCACCAGCAGCAGACAGGTCGACACCGGGGAGCTGTTTTTT
.	TRBV20-1	TRBJ2-7	.	CSASSRSTYEQYF	TGCAGTGCTAGTTCCCGGAGTACCTACGAGCAGTACTTC
many	TRBV6-1	TRBJ1-6	TRBD1	CASSRTRQGINSPLHF	TGTGCCAGCAGTCGCACTCGACAGGGAATTAATTCACCCCTCCACTTT
few	TRBV9	TRBJ2-5	.	CASSVGGTQYF	TGTGCCAGCAGCGTAGGAGGGACCCAGTACTTC
many	TRBV12-3/TRBV12-4	TRBJ2-1	.	CASSYTEQFF	TGTGCCAGCAGTTATACTGAGCAGTTCTTC
many	TRBV7-2	TRBJ2-7	.	CASSSSTGLGYEQYF	.
many	TRBV29-1	TRBJ1-2	TRBD1	CSILPRDSYGYTF	TGCAGCATCCTTCCTAGGGACAGCTATGGCTACACCTTC
few	TRBV19	TRBJ2-3	TRBD2	CASSILGSGLAGADTQYF	TGTGCCAGTAGTATTTTGGGGAGCGGACTAGCGGGAGCAGATACGCAGTATTTT
many	TRBV24-1	TRBJ1-4	.	CATSDGGAGNEKLFF	TGTGCCACCAGTGATGGGGGCGCCGGGAATGAAAAACTGTTTTTT
many	TRBV5-6	TRBJ1-2	.	CASSSSSNYGYTF	TGTGCCAGCAGCTCCAGTTCTAACTATGGCTACACCTTC
.	TRBV9	TRBJ2-1	TRBD2	CASSPWTSGRGSEQFF	TGTGCCAGCAGCCCATGGACTAGCGGGAGAGGAAGTGAGCAGTTCTTC
many	TRBV30	TRBJ2-2	.	CAWTILSANTGELFF	TGTGCCTGGACAATACTGTCCGCGAACACCGGGGAGCTGTTTTTT
many	TRBV27	TRBJ2-5	.	CASSLTIQVRETQYF	TGTGCCAGCAGTTTAACGATACAGGTGCGGGAGACCCAGTACTTC
many	TRBV7-8	TRBJ2-2	.	CAAKGGRDPSGELFF	TGTGCCGCTAAGGGGGGGCGCGACCCTAGCGGGGAGCTGTTTTTT
many	TRBV27	TRBJ2-5	.	CASSLSREDSEGLKETQYF	TGTGCCAGCAGTTTATCGAGAGAGGATAGCGAGGGGTTAAAAGAGACCCAGTACTTC
.	TRBV5-8	TRBJ2-3	.	CASSFLGGGTDTQYF	TGTGCCAGCAGCTTTCTCGGCGGGGGCACAGATACGCAGTATTTT
many	TRBV5-1	TRBJ2-3	TRBD2	CASSFGLQAGGLADTQYF	TGCGCCAGCAGCTTTGGTCTTCAGGCGGGAGGGCTGGCAGATACGCAGTATTTT
many	TRBV19	TRBJ1-1	.	CASTPGTYYTEAFF	TGTGCCAGTACCCCTGGGACATACTACACTGAAGCTTTCTTT
many	TRBV2	TRBJ1-5	TRBD1	CASSVERQGGLGGNQPQHF	TGTGCCAGCAGTGTCGAGAGGCAGGGGGGGTTAGGAGGCAATCAGCCCCAGCATTTT
many	TRBV12-3/TRBV12-4	TRBJ1-2	.	CASTTMGAGGYTF	TGTGCCAGCACCACCATGGGGGCGGGTGGCTACACCTTC
many	TRBV5-6	TRBJ2-5	.	CASSSPPEGETQYF	TGTGCCAGCAGCTCACCCCCGGAGGGGGAGACCCAGTACTTC
many	TRBV29-1	TRBJ1-2	.	CSVEGGDASWGTF	TGCAGCGTTGAAGGAGGGGACGCGTCATGGGGGACCTTC
many	TRBV18	TRBJ2-3	.	CASSPPGKGSTDTQYF	TGTGCCAGCTCACCACCGGGGAAGGGGTCCACAGATACGCAGTATTTT
many	TRBV5-4	TRBJ1-2	.	CASSFLSGGDYGYTF	TGTGCCAGCAGCTTTCTCTCGGGGGGGGACTATGGCTACACCTTC
.	TRBV7-9	TRBJ1-1	.	CASSWEFSEAFF	TGTGCCAGCAGCTGGGAATTTTCTGAAGCTTTCTTT
.	TRBV9	TRBJ1-2	TRBD1	CASSVEGVQGTVSGYTF	TGTGCCAGCAGCGTAGAGGGGGTACAGGGGACGGTCTCTGGCTACACCTTC
.	TRBV19	TRBJ1-5	.	CASSSRLGIDQPQHF	TGTGCCAGTAGTAGTCGGTTGGGGATAGATCAGCCCCAGCATTTT
many	TRBV28	TRBJ1-3	.	CASSWSGTGNTIYF	TGTGCCAGCAGTTGGTCAGGCACGGGAAACACCATATATTTT
many	TRBV7-8	TRBJ2-2	TRBD2	CASSLVAGGLGELFF	TGTGCCAGCAGCTTGGTAGCGGGAGGTTTGGGGGAGCTGTTTTTT
many	TRBV6-1	TRBJ1-2	.	CASTNRDYGYTF	TGTGCCAGCACGAACAGGGACTATGGCTACACCTTC
many	TRBV5-1	TRBJ2-1	.	CASSWGSPSYNEQFF	TGCGCCAGCAGCTGGGGGTCCCCCTCCTACAATGAGCAGTTCTTC
many	TRBV7-3	TRBJ2-7	TRBD1	CASSLTGQGLYEQYF	TGTGCCAGCAGCTTAACGGGACAGGGGCTCTACGAGCAGTACTTC
few	TRBV19	TRBJ2-1	TRBD2	CASSIAREVAYNEQFF	TGTGCCAGTAGTATCGCGCGGGAGGTGGCGTACAATGAGCAGTTCTTC
.	TRBV14	TRBJ1-2	.	CASSQEGTWEGYGYTF	TGTGCCAGCAGCCAAGAGGGCACGTGGGAGGGTTACGGCTACACCTTC
many	TRBV29-1	TRBJ1-1	.	CSVDGQLNTEAFF	TGCAGCGTGGATGGACAGCTGAACACTGAAGCTTTCTTT
.	TRBV2	TRBJ1-1	.	CASSKGEGTEAFF	TGTGCCAGCAGTAAAGGTGAGGGGACTGAAGCTTTCTTT
.	TRBV7-9	TRBJ2-2	TRBD2	CASSSGLGRDTGELFF	TGTGCCAGCAGCTCTGGACTAGGAAGGGACACCGGGGAGCTGTTTTTT
.	TRBV14	TRBJ2-2	TRBD2	CASSQVRLAGDSGELFF	TGTGCCAGCAGCCAAGTTAGACTAGCGGGAGACTCCGGGGAGCTGTTTTTT
few	TRBV7-9	TRBJ1-2	.	CASSLALAPGGYTF	TGTGCCAGCAGCTTAGCGTTGGCTCCAGGGGGCTACACCTTC
.	TRBV7-9	TRBJ1-4	.	CASSLAGTGEKLFF	TGTGCCAGCAGCTTAGCAGGGACGGGGGAAAAACTGTTTTTT
.	TRBV7-2	TRBJ2-2	TRBD2	CASSLAGTSGTGGELFF	TGTGCCAGCAGCTTAGCCGGGACTAGCGGGACAGGCGGGGAGCTGTTTTTT